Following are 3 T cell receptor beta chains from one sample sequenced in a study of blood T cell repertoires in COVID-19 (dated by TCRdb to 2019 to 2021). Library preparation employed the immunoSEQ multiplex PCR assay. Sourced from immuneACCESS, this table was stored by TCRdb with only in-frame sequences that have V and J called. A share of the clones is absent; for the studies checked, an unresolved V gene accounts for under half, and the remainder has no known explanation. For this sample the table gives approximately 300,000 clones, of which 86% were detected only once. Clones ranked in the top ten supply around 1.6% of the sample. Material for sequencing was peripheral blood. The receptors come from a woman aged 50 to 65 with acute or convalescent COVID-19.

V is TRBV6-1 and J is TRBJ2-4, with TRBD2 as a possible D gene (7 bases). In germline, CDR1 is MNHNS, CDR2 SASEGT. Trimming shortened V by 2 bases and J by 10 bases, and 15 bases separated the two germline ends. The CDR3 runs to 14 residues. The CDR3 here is CASSEPIGGAIQYF. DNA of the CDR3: TGTGCCAGCAGTGAACCGATTGGGGGGGCGATTCAGTACTTC.

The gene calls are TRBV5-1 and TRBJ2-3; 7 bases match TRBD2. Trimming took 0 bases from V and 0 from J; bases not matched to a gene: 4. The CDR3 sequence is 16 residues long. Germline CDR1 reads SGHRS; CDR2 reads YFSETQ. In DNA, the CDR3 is TGCGCCAGCAGCTTGGTGACTAGCCGGAGCACAGATACGCAGTATTTT. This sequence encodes CASSLVTSRSTDTQYF.

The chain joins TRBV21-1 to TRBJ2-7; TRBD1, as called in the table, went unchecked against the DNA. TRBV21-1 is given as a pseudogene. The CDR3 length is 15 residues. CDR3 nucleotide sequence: TGTGCCAGCAGCAATCCCCGGGACACCCTCTACGAGCAGTACTTC. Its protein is CASSNPRDTLYEQYF.